The 6 T cell receptor beta chains listed next were all sequenced from one sample in a study of technical replicates of blood from a handful of donors. Sequencing used immunoSEQ multiplex PCR; TCRdb keeps in-frame clones, though not all of them. The profile covers tens of thousands of clones, with about nine tenths appearing a single time and roughly 0.38% taken by the ten largest. The sample consisted of T cells isolated from PBMCs. The source of these receptors is a human donor in good health. Some clones in this sample may be carry-over from other donors' samples.

This clone appeared a single time. The rearrangement links TRBV5-1 to TRBJ2-3, with TRBD2 matching over 8 bases. CDR3 size: 14 residues. The V gene end was trimmed by 5 bases and the J gene end by 1 base; junction bases not matched to a gene: 3. Per the germline V gene, CDR1 is SGHRS and CDR2 is YFSETQ. CDR3 region: CASRIAGRTDTQYF. CDR3 bases: TGCGCCAGCAGAATAGCGGGGCGCACAGATACGCAGTATTTT.

The V gene is TRBV4-1, the J gene TRBJ2-3; 12 bases align to TRBD2. The germline CDR1 and CDR2 sequences are MGHRA and YSYEKL. After removal of 2 bases from V and 3 bases from J, the junction contained 12 bases not matched to a gene. The CDR3 has 19 residues. The CDR3 DNA sequence: TGCGCCAGCAGCCAATTTGGGACTAGCGGGCCCCTCGGGACAGATACGCAGTATTTT. Amino acid sequence: CASSQFGTSGPLGTDTQYF.

V is TRBV30 and J is TRBJ1-6; tentatively, D is TRBD1 (5 bases). The CDR3 contains 17 residues. Germline CDR1 GTSNPN, CDR2 SVGIG (reference sequence). The CDR3 coding sequence is TGTGCTTGCGGGACGGGGCTAACGAGCTCCTATAATTCACCCCTCCACTTT. Amino acids: CACGTGLTSSYNSPLHF.

V is TRBV6-1 and J is TRBJ2-1; 14 nucleotides line up with TRBD2. The CDR3 spans 16 residues. V was clipped by 0 bases and J by 6 bases; unmatched bases: 1. Per germline, CDR1 MNHNS and CDR2 SASEGT. The CDR3 sequence: CASSEAGTSGSNEQFF. The CDR3 bases are TGTGCCAGCAGTGAAGCCGGGACTAGCGGGAGCAATGAGCAGTTCTTC.

This clone was seen a handful of times. The chain recombines TRBV7-6 with TRBJ2-7; possible D gene TRBD2, 6 bases. V was trimmed by 1 base and J by 7 bases, leaving 11 bases between them. The CDR3 spans 13 residues. CDR1 is SGHVS, CDR2 FNYEAQ, per germline. The CDR3 reads CASSLELAGEQYF. CDR3 DNA: TGTGCCAGCAGCTTAGAACTAGCTGGTGAGCAGTACTTC.

The V gene is TRBV18, the J gene TRBJ2-7, with D perhaps TRBD2 (6 bases). Germline V lookup: CDR1 KGHSH, CDR2 LQKENI. CDR3 length: 18 residues. V was cut by 3 bases and J by 0 bases, with 21 bases left in between. CDR3 protein: CASSPAQILASRSYEQYF. In nucleotides, the CDR3 is TGTGCCAGCTCACCGGCACAAATTCTAGCGTCTCGCTCCTACGAGCAGTACTTC.